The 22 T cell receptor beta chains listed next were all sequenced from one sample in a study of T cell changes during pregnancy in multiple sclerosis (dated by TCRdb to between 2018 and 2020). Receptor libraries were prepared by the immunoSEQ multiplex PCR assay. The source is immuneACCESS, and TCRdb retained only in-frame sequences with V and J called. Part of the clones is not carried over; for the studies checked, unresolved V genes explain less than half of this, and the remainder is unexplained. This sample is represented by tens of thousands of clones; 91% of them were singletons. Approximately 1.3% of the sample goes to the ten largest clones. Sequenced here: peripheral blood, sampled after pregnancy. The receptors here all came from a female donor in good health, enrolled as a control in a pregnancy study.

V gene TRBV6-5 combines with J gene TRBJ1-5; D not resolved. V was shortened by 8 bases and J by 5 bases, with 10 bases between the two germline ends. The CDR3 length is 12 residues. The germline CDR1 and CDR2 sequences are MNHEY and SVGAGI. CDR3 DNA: TGTGCCAGCTCCCACTTGGATCAGCCCCAGCATTTT. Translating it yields CASSHLDQPQHF.

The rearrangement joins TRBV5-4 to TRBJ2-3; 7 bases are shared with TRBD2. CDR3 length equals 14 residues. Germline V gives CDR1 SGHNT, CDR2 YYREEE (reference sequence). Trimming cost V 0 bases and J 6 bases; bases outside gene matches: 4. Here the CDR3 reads CASSLGLAEDTQYF. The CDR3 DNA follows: TGTGCCAGCAGCTTGGGACTAGCTGAGGATACGCAGTATTTT.

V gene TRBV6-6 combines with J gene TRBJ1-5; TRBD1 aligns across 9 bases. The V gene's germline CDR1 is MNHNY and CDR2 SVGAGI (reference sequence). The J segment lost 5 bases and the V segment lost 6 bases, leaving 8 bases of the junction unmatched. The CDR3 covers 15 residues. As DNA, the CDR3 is TGTGCCAGCAGAACAGTACAGGGGGCGGATCAGCCCCAGCATTTT. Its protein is CASRTVQGADQPQHF.

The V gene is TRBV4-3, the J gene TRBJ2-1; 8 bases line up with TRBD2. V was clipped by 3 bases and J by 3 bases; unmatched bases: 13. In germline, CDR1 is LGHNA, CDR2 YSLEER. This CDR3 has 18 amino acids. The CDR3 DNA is TGCGCCAGCAGCCAGTCCTCCCTCGGGGGGGGGCTCTACAATGAGCAGTTCTTC. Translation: CASSQSSLGGGLYNEQFF.

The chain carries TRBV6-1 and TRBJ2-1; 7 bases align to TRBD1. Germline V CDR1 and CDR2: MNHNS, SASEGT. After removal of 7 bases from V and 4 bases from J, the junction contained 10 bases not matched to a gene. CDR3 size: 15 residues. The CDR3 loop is CASTRQGINYNEQFF. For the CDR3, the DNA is TGTGCCAGCACTCGACAGGGCATTAATTACAATGAGCAGTTCTTC.

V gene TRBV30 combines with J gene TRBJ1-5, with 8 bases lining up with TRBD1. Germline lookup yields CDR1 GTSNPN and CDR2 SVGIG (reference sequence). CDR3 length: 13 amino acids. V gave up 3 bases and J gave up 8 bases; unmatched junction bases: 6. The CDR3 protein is CAWSRDRSEPQHF. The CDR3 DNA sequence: TGTGCCTGGAGCCGGGACAGGTCTGAGCCCCAGCATTTT.

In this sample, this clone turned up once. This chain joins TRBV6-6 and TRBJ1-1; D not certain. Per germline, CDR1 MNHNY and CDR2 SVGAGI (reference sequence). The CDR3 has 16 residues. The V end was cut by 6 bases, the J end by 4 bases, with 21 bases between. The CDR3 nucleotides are TGTGCCAGCAGCCGCGTCCCCCCTAGGCAGAGCACTGAAGCTTTCTTT. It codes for CASSRVPPRQSTEAFF.

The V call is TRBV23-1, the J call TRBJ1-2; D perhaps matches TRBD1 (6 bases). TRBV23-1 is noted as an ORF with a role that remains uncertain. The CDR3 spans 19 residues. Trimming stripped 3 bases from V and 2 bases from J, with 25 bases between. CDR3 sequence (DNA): TGCGCCAGCAGTCATGACGCTGGACCGGGACAATCACCAAACTATGGCTACACCTTC. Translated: CASSHDAGPGQSPNYGYTF.

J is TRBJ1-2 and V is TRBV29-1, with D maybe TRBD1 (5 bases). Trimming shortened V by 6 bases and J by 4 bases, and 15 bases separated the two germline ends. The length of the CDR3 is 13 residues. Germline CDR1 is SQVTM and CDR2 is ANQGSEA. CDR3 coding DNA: TGCAGCGTGGGGGGTGGGGAAGGCTATGGCTACACCTTC. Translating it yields CSVGGGEGYGYTF.

CDR3 sequence reads: CSGGSANTGELFF. CDR3 nucleotide sequence: TGCAGCGGCGGCTCCGCGAACACCGGGGAGCTGTTTTTT. The rearrangement links TRBV29-1 to TRBJ2-2; unclear D gene. The CDR3 runs 13 residues. Trimming stripped 7 bases from V and 0 bases from J, with 9 bases between. The germline V gene encodes CDR1 SQVTM and CDR2 ANQGSEA.

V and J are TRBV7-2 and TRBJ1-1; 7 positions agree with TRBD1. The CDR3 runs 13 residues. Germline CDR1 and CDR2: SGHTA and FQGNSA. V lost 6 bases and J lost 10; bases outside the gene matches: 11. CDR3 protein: CASSYKGTVGAFF. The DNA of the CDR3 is TGTGCCAGCAGTTATAAAGGGACAGTTGGAGCTTTCTTT.

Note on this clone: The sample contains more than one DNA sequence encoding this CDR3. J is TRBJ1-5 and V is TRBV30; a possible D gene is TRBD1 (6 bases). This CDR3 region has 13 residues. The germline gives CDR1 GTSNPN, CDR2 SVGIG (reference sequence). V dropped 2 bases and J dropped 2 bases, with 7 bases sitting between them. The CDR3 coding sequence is TGTGCCTGGAGTAGACAGGGCAATCAGCCCCAGCATTTT. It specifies CAWSRQGNQPQHF. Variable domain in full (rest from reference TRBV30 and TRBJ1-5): SQTIHQWPATLVQPVGSPLSLECTVEGTSNPNLYWYRQAAGRGLQLLFYSVGIGQISSEVPQNLSASRPQDRQFILSSKKLLLSDSGFYLCAWSRQGNQPQHFGDGTRLSIL.

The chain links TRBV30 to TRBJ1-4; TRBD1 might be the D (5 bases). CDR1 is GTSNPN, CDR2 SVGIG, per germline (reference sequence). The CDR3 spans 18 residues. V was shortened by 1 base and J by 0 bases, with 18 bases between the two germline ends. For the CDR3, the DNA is TGTGCCTGGAGTGCTTCTCGGACATCGGCCACAACTAATGAAAAACTGTTTTTT. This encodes CAWSASRTSATTNEKLFF.

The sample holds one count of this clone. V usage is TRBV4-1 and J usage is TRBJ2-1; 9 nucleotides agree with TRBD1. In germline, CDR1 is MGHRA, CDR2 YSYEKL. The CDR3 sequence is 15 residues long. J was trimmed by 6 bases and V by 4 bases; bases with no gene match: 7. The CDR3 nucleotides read TGCGCCAGCAGCCCCGGACAGGGGTCTTCCAATGAGCAGTTCTTC. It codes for CASSPGQGSSNEQFF.

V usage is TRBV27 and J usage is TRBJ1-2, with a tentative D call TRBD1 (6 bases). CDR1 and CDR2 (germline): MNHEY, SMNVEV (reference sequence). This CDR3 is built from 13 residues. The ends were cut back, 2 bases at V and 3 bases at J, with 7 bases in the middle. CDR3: CASSLTGYYGYTF. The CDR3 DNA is TGTGCCAGCAGTTTAACAGGGTACTATGGCTACACCTTC.

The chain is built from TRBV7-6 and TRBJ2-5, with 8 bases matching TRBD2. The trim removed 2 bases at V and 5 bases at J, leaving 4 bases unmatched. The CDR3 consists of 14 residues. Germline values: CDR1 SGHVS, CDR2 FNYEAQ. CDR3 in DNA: TGTGCCAGCAGCTTATGGACTAGCTCGGAGACCCAGTACTTC. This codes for CASSLWTSSETQYF.

The CDR3 protein is CASSDDGGPINEQFF. The DNA of the CDR3 is TGTGCCAGCAGTGACGACGGGGGGCCTATTAATGAGCAGTTCTTC. V usage is TRBV6-4 and J usage is TRBJ2-1; weak D call: TRBD2 (7 bases). The germline V gene encodes CDR1 MRHNA and CDR2 SNTAGT. V gave up 2 bases and J gave up 7 bases, with 15 bases separating them. This CDR3 has 15 amino acids.

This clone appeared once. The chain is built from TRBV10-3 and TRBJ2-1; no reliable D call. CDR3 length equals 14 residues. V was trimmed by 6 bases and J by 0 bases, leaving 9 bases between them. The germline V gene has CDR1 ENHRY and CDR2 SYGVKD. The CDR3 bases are TGTGCCATCAGCGGTAGGAGCTCCTACAATGAGCAGTTCTTC. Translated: CAISGRSSYNEQFF.

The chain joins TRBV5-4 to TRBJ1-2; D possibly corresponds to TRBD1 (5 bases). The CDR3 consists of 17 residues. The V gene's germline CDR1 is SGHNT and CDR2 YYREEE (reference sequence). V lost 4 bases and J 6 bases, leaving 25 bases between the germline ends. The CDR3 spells CASSIQGFPIWADGYTF. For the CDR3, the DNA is TGTGCCAGCAGCATTCAGGGATTTCCCATTTGGGCGGATGGCTACACCTTC.

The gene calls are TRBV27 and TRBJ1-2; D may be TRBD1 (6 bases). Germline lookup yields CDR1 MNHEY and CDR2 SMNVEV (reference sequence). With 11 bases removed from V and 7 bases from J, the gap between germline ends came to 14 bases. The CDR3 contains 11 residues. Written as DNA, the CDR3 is TGTGCCGTGTGGGGGCCTCTTGGCTACACCTTC. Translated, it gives CAVWGPLGYTF.

The CDR3 coding sequence is TGTGCCAGCAGGCCACAGGGTAACTATGGCTACACCTTC. The encoded protein is CASRPQGNYGYTF. The chain uses TRBV27 and TRBJ1-2; D is perhaps TRBD1 (6 bases). V lost 6 bases and J lost 1, with 9 bases in between. Germline-derived CDR1 and CDR2 are MNHEY and SMNVEV (reference sequence). This CDR3 has 13 residues.

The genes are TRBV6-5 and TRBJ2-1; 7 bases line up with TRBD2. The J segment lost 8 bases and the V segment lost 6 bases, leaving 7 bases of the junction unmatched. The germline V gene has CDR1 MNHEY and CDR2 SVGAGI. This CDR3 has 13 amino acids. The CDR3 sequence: CASSNSGIDEQFF. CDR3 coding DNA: TGTGCCAGCAGCAACAGCGGGATCGATGAGCAGTTCTTC.